These 5 T cell receptor beta chains were all obtained from the same sample, sequenced in a study of beta chain features in type 1 diabetes (dated by TCRdb to between 2018 and 2020). Preparation of the library involved the immunoSEQ multiplex PCR assay. All of the isolated RNA was reverse transcribed with the High Capacity cDNA Reverse Transcription Kit, so expressed TCRB transcripts were sequenced. The table was pulled from immuneACCESS by TCRdb, which kept in-frame rearrangements only. Such tables lose some clones; where checked, under half of the loss comes from unresolved V genes, and the rest has no known cause. In all, the sample holds 250,000 to 350,000 clones, and roughly 9.6% of those were seen once. The top ten clones comprise about 0.015% of the sample. The sample consisted of naive CD4+ T cells from blood. The cell subset or site label, read with the paper, signifies: true naive CD4+ T cells. These receptors were collected from a woman aged 25 to 45 in good health.

V gene TRBV19 combines with J gene TRBJ1-1, with 7 bases that match TRBD1. Trimming at V came to 5 bases and at J to 5 bases, leaving 5 bases not matched to a gene. The CDR3 sequence is 13 residues long. Germline lookup yields CDR1 LNHDA and CDR2 SQIVND (reference sequence). Written as DNA, the CDR3 is TGTGCCAGTAGTCAGACAGGGTGGACTGAAGCTTTCTTT. Residues: CASSQTGWTEAFF.

With regard to this clone: The sample holds other DNA sequences that translate to the same CDR3. This chain connects TRBV7-2 to TRBJ2-3, with D unclear. Germline V CDR1 and CDR2: SGHTA, FQGNSA. Trimming cost V 5 bases and J 2 bases, with 5 bases left between them. This CDR3 region has 12 residues. The DNA for the CDR3 is TGTGCCAGCAGCCCAAACACAGATACGCAGTATTTT. Translated, it gives CASSPNTDTQYF.

This clone has only a few counts. J is TRBJ2-1 and V is TRBV23-1; D perhaps matches TRBD1 (6 bases). TRBV23-1 is an ORF, and what it does is uncertain. This CDR3 contains 16 residues. V was shortened by 0 bases and J by 6 bases, with 15 bases between the two germline ends. CDR3 nucleotide sequence: TGCGCCAGCAGTCAATCGGCGACAGGTGATTTCAATGAGCAGTTCTTC. It yields the protein CASSQSATGDFNEQFF.

The rearrangement uses TRBV4-3 and TRBJ2-1; D perhaps matches TRBD2 (5 bases). CDR1 is LGHNA and CDR2 is YSLEER in the germline V gene. The CDR3 runs to 16 residues. V lost 0 bases and J lost 8, with 17 bases in between. Here the CDR3 reads CASSQDASPDGYEQFF. The DNA for the CDR3 is TGCGCCAGCAGCCAAGATGCTAGCCCAGATGGATATGAGCAGTTCTTC.

This clone was observed a handful of times. The V gene is TRBV19, the J gene TRBJ1-5; 9 bases agree with TRBD1. Looked up from germline, CDR1 is LNHDA and CDR2 is SQIVND (reference sequence). The V segment lost 4 bases and the J segment 4 bases; nucleotides outside the gene matches: 2. The CDR3 spans 14 residues. As DNA, the CDR3 is TGTGCCAGTAGTACAGGGACAGGGAATCAGCCCCAGCATTTT. Protein sequence: CASSTGTGNQPQHF. Filled out from reference TRBV19 and TRBJ1-5, the complete variable domain reads DGGITQSPKYLFRKEGQNVTLSCEQNLNHDAMYWYRQDPGQGLRLIYYSQIVNDFQKGDIAEGYSVSREKKESFPLTVTSAQKNPTAFYLCASSTGTGNQPQHFGDGTRLSIL.